The 15 T cell receptor beta chains in this list originate from one sample, sequenced in a study of shared clonotypes between healthy human individuals. This table comes from immunoSEQ multiplex PCR, and its TCRdb copy is limited to in-frame clones, with some not included. The profile shows fewer than 850,000 clones, just over 95% of them singletons. The naive CD8 fraction comprised CD45RO-negative cells positively selected for CCR7 and excluded terminally differentiated effector memory CD45RA+ cells. The sequencing sample was made of naive CD8+ T cells sorted from blood. These TCRs come from a man in his thirties or forties in good health.

The chain is built from TRBV21-1 and TRBJ2-2; TRBD2, the table's D call, lacks a check against the DNA. TRBV21-1 is annotated as a pseudogene. The CDR3 is made up of 15 amino acids. Written as DNA, the CDR3 is TGTGCCAGCGCTCGACTAGCGGGAGACACCGGGGAGCTGTTTTTT. Translating gives CASARLAGDTGELFF.

This clone showed up just a few times. The CDR3 DNA reads TGCAGCGTTGAAGGACGACTAGCGGGAGAAGTCTACGAGCAGTACTTC. It codes for CSVEGRLAGEVYEQYF. The gene calls are TRBV29-1 and TRBJ2-7, with 12 nucleotides matching TRBD2. Germline-derived CDR1 and CDR2 are SQVTM and ANQGSEA. CDR3 length: 16 residues. V lost 1 base, J lost 3 bases, and 7 bases stayed unmatched.

The chain combines TRBV5-5 with TRBJ1-3; D unresolved. Germline V gene data show CDR1 as SGHKS and CDR2 as YYEKEE (reference sequence). Trimming removed 1 base from V and 0 bases from J, with 5 bases in between. The CDR3 is 14 residues long. DNA of the CDR3: TGTGCCAGCAGCTTGTGGTCCTCTGGAAACACCATATATTTT. Translating it yields CASSLWSSGNTIYF.

The rearrangement uses TRBV9 and TRBJ2-1, with 7 bases matching TRBD2. The junction had 4 bases not matched to a gene; V was cut back by 3 bases and J by 7 bases. This CDR3 region has 13 residues. Germline V gene sequence: CDR1 SGDLS, CDR2 YYNGEE. CDR3 bases: TGTGCCAGCAGCGGTCAGCGGGAAAATGAGCAGTTCTTC. This sequence encodes CASSGQRENEQFF.

This clone came up once. The chain is built from TRBV7-9 and TRBJ2-5; 12 bases fit TRBD1. Trimming cost V 5 bases and J 6 bases; bases outside gene matches: 13. Germline CDR1 is SEHNR and CDR2 is FQNEAQ (reference sequence). This CDR3 is 17 amino acids long. CDR3 DNA sequence: TGTGCCAGCAGCAGTAACCGGGACAGGGGGCTAGAAAAGACCCAGTACTTC. Amino acids: CASSSNRDRGLEKTQYF.

The J gene is TRBJ1-2, the V gene TRBV29-1; possibly TRBD1 for D (6 bases). V was pared by 2 bases and J by 0 bases, with 7 bases between. The CDR3 is 13 amino acids. From germline, CDR1 is SQVTM and CDR2 ANQGSEA. The CDR3 reads CSVERDTNYGYTF. The CDR3 bases are TGCAGCGTTGAAAGGGACACTAACTATGGCTACACCTTC.

The J gene is TRBJ1-1, the V gene TRBV7-9, with D possibly TRBD1 on 5 matching bases. Germline V gene sequence: CDR1 SEHNR, CDR2 FQNEAQ (reference sequence). V lost 1 base, J lost 3 bases, and 15 bases lay in between. The CDR3 length is 16 residues. The CDR3 sequence is CASSLVIAGLDTEAFF. CDR3 sequence (DNA): TGTGCCAGCAGCTTAGTGATCGCAGGGCTTGACACTGAAGCTTTCTTT.

CDR3 bases: TGTGCCTGGAGTGTAGGGACAGGGAGTGAAAAACTGTTTTTT. Its protein is CAWSVGTGSEKLFF. The chain recombines TRBV30 with TRBJ1-4; 9 positions agree with TRBD1. CDR1 and CDR2 (germline): GTSNPN, SVGIG (reference sequence). V shed 0 bases, J shed 7 bases, and the junction held 3 bases outside the gene matches. The CDR3 runs 14 residues.

This clone appeared once. The gene calls are TRBV14 and TRBJ2-2; no clear D gene. This CDR3 has 13 residues. Trimming removed 6 bases at V and 6 bases at J, with 11 bases between. Germline CDR1 and CDR2: SGHDN and FVKESK. CDR3 loop: CASSLVIAGELFF. The CDR3 DNA reads TGTGCCAGCAGTCTCGTGATAGCCGGGGAGCTGTTTTTT. The complete variable domain, with remaining parts taken from reference TRBV14 and TRBJ2-2, reads EAGVTQFPSHSVIEKGQTVTLRCDPISGHDNLYWYRRVMGKEIKFLLHFVKESKQDESGMPNNRFLAERTGGTYSTLKVQPAELEDSGVYFCASSLVIAGELFFGEGSRLTVL.

This chain links TRBV6-5 with TRBJ1-3; 9 bases are a match to TRBD1. CDR1 is MNHEY and CDR2 is SVGAGI in the germline V gene. Trimming took 2 bases from V and 4 from J; bases not matched to a gene: 3. CDR3 length: 15 amino acids. The CDR3 sequence: CASSYGTGIGNTIYF. The CDR3 coding sequence is TGTGCCAGCAGTTACGGGACAGGGATAGGAAACACCATATATTTT.

In this sample, this clone turned up a few times. The J gene is TRBJ1-2, the V gene TRBV10-3, with TRBD1 matching over 7 bases. The trim removed 3 bases at V and 2 bases at J, leaving 3 bases unmatched. Germline V gene sequence: CDR1 ENHRY, CDR2 SYGVKD. The CDR3 is 14 amino acids. The CDR3 sequence is CAISDGQANYGYTF. The CDR3 DNA sequence: TGTGCCATCAGTGATGGACAGGCGAACTATGGCTACACCTTC.

The V and J genes are TRBV6-5 and TRBJ2-1, with 8 positions matching TRBD1. V lost 0 bases and J lost 7; bases outside the gene matches: 2. Per germline, CDR1 MNHEY and CDR2 SVGAGI. The CDR3 runs 14 residues. The CDR3 DNA reads as TGTGCCAGCAGTTACTCGAGACAGGGGAATGAGCAGTTCTTC. This encodes CASSYSRQGNEQFF.

The rearrangement uses TRBV27 and TRBJ1-1; 8 bases line up with TRBD1. CDR1 is MNHEY and CDR2 is SMNVEV in the germline V gene (reference sequence). V shed 5 bases, J shed 11 bases, and the junction held 13 bases outside the gene matches. This CDR3 has 14 amino acids. As DNA, the CDR3 is TGTGCCAGCAGTCTGATCCAGGGGGCCGGACGGGCTTTCTTT. Amino acids: CASSLIQGAGRAFF.

The CDR3: CASSPQGAVYNEQFF. CDR3 bases: TGTGCCAGCAGCCCACAGGGGGCGGTCTACAATGAGCAGTTCTTC. V is TRBV7-9 and J is TRBJ2-1; 9 bases are shared with TRBD1. The CDR3 contains 15 residues. Germline V lookup: CDR1 SEHNR, CDR2 FQNEAQ (reference sequence). The V gene end was trimmed by 5 bases and the J gene end by 3 bases; junction bases not matched to a gene: 5.

This rearrangement joins TRBV4-2 to TRBJ2-5, with D perhaps TRBD2 (5 bases). CDR3 size: 13 residues. CDR1 LGHNA and CDR2 YNFKEQ come from the germline V gene. The V end lost 4 bases, the J end lost 4 bases, and 10 bases lay between the germline ends. The CDR3, as DNA: TGTGCCAGCAGCCGAGGACTGTTAGAGACCCAGTACTTC. This sequence encodes CASSRGLLETQYF.